The present TCR beta chain was sequenced within a study of blood T cells in healthy people across ages. Across the whole study: About one barcoded beta molecule was captured per two T cells (by template switching). Study outcomes and limitations: Researchers said unsorted PBMCs prevented a conclusive naive versus antigen-experienced comparison. Correlation between TCR beta diversity and naive T cell percentage was strong.

This clonotype has a handful of counts. As yet, its antigen is unknown. Per sample, a minimum of 6.5 million PBMCs were isolated. The second PCR ran about 6 to 11 cycles with a sample-barcoded 5' primer and J-beta primers. TCRdb independently ran MiXCR on the 5' RACE reads; one entry per CDR3 protein. The table includes around 800,000 distinct CDR3 sequences, roughly 25% detected once. This same sample was also part of a study on T cells of mothers and their children.

The receptor comes from a boy aged 10-17 years in good health. Input material: blood.

The CDR3 DNA sequence: TGCGCCAGCAGCCCCGATGGACGGTCCGGCGAGCAGTACTTC. This sequence encodes CASSPDGRSGEQYF. The chain links TRBV5-1 to TRBJ2-7; D uncertain. This CDR3 contains 14 residues. Germline V gives CDR1 SGHRS, CDR2 YFSETQ. Deletions cut 4 bases from V and 6 bases from J, with 17 bases between.